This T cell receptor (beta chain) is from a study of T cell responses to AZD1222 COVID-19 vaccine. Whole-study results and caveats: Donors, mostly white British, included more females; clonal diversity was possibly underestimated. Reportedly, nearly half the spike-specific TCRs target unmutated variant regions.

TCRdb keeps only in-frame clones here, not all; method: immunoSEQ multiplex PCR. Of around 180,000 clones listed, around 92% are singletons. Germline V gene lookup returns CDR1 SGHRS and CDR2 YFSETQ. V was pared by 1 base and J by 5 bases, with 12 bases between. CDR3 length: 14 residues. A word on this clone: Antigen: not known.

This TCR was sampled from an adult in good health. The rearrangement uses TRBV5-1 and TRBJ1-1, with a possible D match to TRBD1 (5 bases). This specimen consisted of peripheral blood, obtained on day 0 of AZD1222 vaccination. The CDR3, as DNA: TGCGCCAGCAGCTTGTGGGGGTCGAATACTGAAGCTTTCTTT. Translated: CASSLWGSNTEAFF.